Only a few counts were recorded for the clone carrying this T cell receptor beta chain. This record comes from a study of T cell changes during pregnancy in multiple sclerosis. Clones were sequenced by immunoSEQ multiplex PCR, and TCRdb holds only the in-frame ones, with some missing. Among 100,000 or so clones, around 93% were seen once, and the ten largest hold more than 0.8%. Germline V CDR1 and CDR2: SQVTM, ANQGSEA. The length of the CDR3 is 12 residues. The V and J ends lost 6 bases and 6 bases, in that order; junction bases with no gene match: 6. The material was peripheral blood, obtained before pregnancy. The receptor was isolated from a female donor with multiple sclerosis, enrolled in a pregnancy study. This sequence joins TRBV29-1 and TRBJ1-2; 8 bases are a match to TRBD1. CDR3 in amino acids: CSVGETGDGYTF. CDR3 nucleotide sequence: TGCAGCGTGGGGGAGACAGGGGATGGCTACACCTTC.